The entry below describes one T cell receptor (beta chain). This sample was taken from a study of technical replicates of blood from several donors. The method was immunoSEQ multiplex PCR; TCRdb's version includes in-frame clones alone and lacks a portion of them. In the table there are over 80,000 clones, around 96% of which are singletons. V lost 3 bases to trimming and J lost 0 bases, with 6 bases between them. The CDR3 covers 14 residues. Per the germline V gene, CDR1 is MNHEY and CDR2 is SMNVEV (reference sequence). The specimen was T cells isolated from PBMCs. V is TRBV27 and J is TRBJ1-3, with D unclear. This clonotype originated in a human donor in good health. CDR3 bases: TGTGCCAGCAGTTTGGAGGTCTCTGGAAACACCATATATTTT. This codes for CASSLEVSGNTIYF.